Listed below are T cell receptor beta chains from one sample, sequenced in a study of shared clonotypes between healthy human individuals. Produced via immunoSEQ multiplex PCR; TCRdb's table is partial and in-frame only. The sample yields fewer than 600,000 clones, around 80% seen once. Sequenced sample: PBMCs. These receptors came from a woman aged 35 to 49 in good health. Some clones in this sample may be carry-over from other donors' samples. CDR3s include the opening cysteine and the closing phenylalanine or tryptophan. Only part of the rows carry a size: once, few, many, or a class if the clone is expanded.

size | J | V | CDR3
- | TRBJ1-3 | TRBV30 | CAWTGGKTAVHTIYF
- | TRBJ2-7 | TRBV5-1 | CASGTGEPPYEQYF
- | TRBJ2-5 | TRBV11-2 | CASSLEPEETQYF
- | TRBJ2-7 | TRBV7-2 | CASSSFSGSSYEQYF
- | TRBJ2-7 | TRBV28 | CASSRRGYGYEQYF
- | TRBJ1-3 | TRBV28 | CATTGTRSGNTIYF
once | TRBJ2-3 | TRBV7-9 | CASSKTRTDTQYF
- | TRBJ2-7 | TRBV2 | CASSERYSSYEQYF
few | TRBJ2-5 | TRBV11-2 | CASSAGHGSTQYF
- | TRBJ2-2 | TRBV5-1 | CASSLTGTSLTGELFF
- | TRBJ2-3 | TRBV5-4 | CASSSGRPSTDTQYF
- | TRBJ2-3 | TRBV28 | CASSLRTGGFSTDTQYF
- | TRBJ2-2 | TRBV18 | CASSPGLAATGELFF
once | TRBJ2-3 | TRBV29-1 | CSVEGTPPDTQYF
- | TRBJ1-2 | TRBV5-1 | CASSLSGDRDYGYTF
- | TRBJ1-1 | TRBV29-1 | CSVADRGRVAEAFF
- | TRBJ2-1 | TRBV7-3 | CASSPTSASYNEQFF
- | TRBJ2-7 | TRBV7-2 | CASSRTGGSSYEQYF